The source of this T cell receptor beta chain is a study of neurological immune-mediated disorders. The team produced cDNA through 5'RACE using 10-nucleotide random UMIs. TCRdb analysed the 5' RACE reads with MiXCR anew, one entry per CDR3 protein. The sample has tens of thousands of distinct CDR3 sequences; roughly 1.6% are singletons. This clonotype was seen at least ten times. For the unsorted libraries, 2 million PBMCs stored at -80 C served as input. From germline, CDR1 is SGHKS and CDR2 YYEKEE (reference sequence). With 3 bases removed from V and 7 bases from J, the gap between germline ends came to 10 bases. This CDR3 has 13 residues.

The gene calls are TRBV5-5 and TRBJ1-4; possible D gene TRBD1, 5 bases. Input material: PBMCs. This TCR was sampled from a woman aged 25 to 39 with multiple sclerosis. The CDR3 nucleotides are TGTGCCAGCAGCTGGGACGAGGTTGAAAAACTGTTTTTT. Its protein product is CASSWDEVEKLFF.